These 28 T cell receptor beta chains share one sample of origin, sequenced in a study of T cells in Graves' hyperthyroidism and ophthalmopathy. Amplification of TCR beta CDR3 regions was performed using RNA transcripts as template. When the TCR CDR3 underwent first-round RT-PCR, the HTBI primer set was used. MiXCR, run by TCRdb on the multiplex PCR reads, gives a single entry per CDR3 protein. Of about 560,000 distinct CDR3 sequences in the sample, 15% to 20% were seen once. The sequencing sample was made of blood. Every receptor here comes from a woman younger than 30 with Graves' hyperthyroidism.

This clonotype was recorded at least ten times. The chain carries TRBV20-1 and TRBJ1-5, with 7 bases lining up with TRBD1. Germline V lookup: CDR1 DFQATT, CDR2 SNEGSKA (reference sequence). V lost 2 bases to trimming and J lost 4 bases; unmatched junction nucleotides: 11. The CDR3 is 16 amino acids. CDR3 sequence: CSARWRGRGGNQPQHF. In DNA form, the CDR3 reads TGCAGTGCTAGATGGAGGGGGCGCGGGGGAAATCAGCCCCAGCATTTT.

The chain couples TRBV12-3 or TRBV12-4 to TRBJ2-5; D is undetermined. The CDR3 has 13 amino acids. V was clipped by 7 bases and J by 1 base, with 10 bases between them. CDR3 sequence: CASTSSVQETQYF. In DNA form, the CDR3 reads TGTGCCAGCACTTCCAGCGTCCAAGAGACCCAGTACTTC.

This chain links TRBV5-6 with TRBJ1-3; D not certain. V lost 2 bases to trimming and J lost 1 base, with 4 bases between them. This CDR3 is 13 amino acids long. The V gene's germline CDR1 is SGHDT and CDR2 YYEEEE. The DNA for the CDR3 is TGTGCCAGCAGCTTACATTCTGGAAACACCATATATTTT. Amino acids: CASSLHSGNTIYF.

The gene calls are TRBV27 and TRBJ1-5, with D hard to call. The V end lost 2 bases, the J end lost 6 bases, and 8 bases lay between the germline ends. The germline CDR1 and CDR2 sequences are MNHEY and SMNVEV (reference sequence). The CDR3 length is 13 residues. Here the CDR3 DNA reads TGTGCCAGCAGTTTACAGTGGCCTCAGCCCCAGCATTTT. It is translated as CASSLQWPQPQHF.

This clonotype was seen repeatedly, ten times or more. V is TRBV13 and J is TRBJ2-2; 13 bases match TRBD2. Per germline, CDR1 PRHDT and CDR2 FYEKMQ (reference sequence). The trim removed 5 bases at V and 8 bases at J, leaving 5 bases unmatched. The CDR3 sequence is 15 residues long. The CDR3 coding sequence is TGTGCCAGCAGCCAAAGGACTAGCGGGAGTGGGGAGCTGTTTTTT. It encodes CASSQRTSGSGELFF.

This clonotype was observed at least ten times. The CDR3 coding sequence is TGTGCCAGCAGTGAAGCATCCATCAGCTACGAGCAGTACTTC. It specifies CASSEASISYEQYF. The chain recombines TRBV2 with TRBJ2-7; no clear D gene. Germline assignment: CDR1 SNHLY and CDR2 FYNNEI. With 0 bases removed from V and 3 bases from J, the gap between germline ends came to 9 bases. The CDR3 loop spans 14 amino acids.

The rearrangement links TRBV20-1 to TRBJ1-5; weak D call: TRBD1 (5 bases). CDR3 length: 15 residues. The germline V gene encodes CDR1 DFQATT and CDR2 SNEGSKA (reference sequence). V dropped 2 bases and J dropped 5 bases, with 16 bases sitting between them. CDR3 amino acids: CSARPATEPHQPQHF. The CDR3 nucleotides are TGCAGTGCTAGACCCGCGACAGAACCACATCAGCCCCAGCATTTT.

The chain has TRBV18 and TRBJ2-1, with D perhaps TRBD1 or TRBD2 (5 bases each). The CDR3 sequence is 17 residues long. Germline values: CDR1 KGHSH, CDR2 LQKENI. V was clipped by 2 bases and J by 7 bases, with 21 bases between them. The CDR3 DNA is TGTGCCAGCTCACCAGTCTCCGGGGCTAGCATCTTGAATGAGCAGTTCTTC. It translates to CASSPVSGASILNEQFF. The full variable domain, in which reference TRBV18 and TRBJ2-1 provide the parts outside the CDR3, is NAGVMQNPRHLVRRRGQEARLRCSPMKGHSHVYWYRQLPEEGLKFMVYLQKENIIDESGMPKERFSAEFPKEGPSILRIQQVVRGDSAAYFCASSPVSGASILNEQFFGPGTRLTVL.

In this sample, this clonotype turned up many times. The chain is built from TRBV20-1 and TRBJ2-1; D gene uncertain. V was pared by 3 bases and J by 3 bases, with 12 bases between. The CDR3 runs to 14 residues. The germline V gene encodes CDR1 DFQATT and CDR2 SNEGSKA (reference sequence). The CDR3 nucleotides are TGCAGTGCTAGTAGTGTGTCGGGCTACAATGAGCAGTTCTTC. It translates to CSASSVSGYNEQFF.

This clonotype was recorded at least ten times. The chain combines TRBV29-1 with TRBJ2-5; TRBD2 matches at 10 bases. This CDR3 region has 13 residues. Germline lookup yields CDR1 SQVTM and CDR2 ANQGSEA. V was clipped by 1 base and J by 4 bases; unmatched bases: 0. The CDR3 nucleotides are TGCAGCGTTGAAGGACTAGCGGGAGAGACCCAGTACTTC. This codes for CSVEGLAGETQYF.

This clonotype showed up many times. This sequence joins TRBV6-1 and TRBJ2-7, with D possibly matching TRBD1 (6 bases). The length of the CDR3 is 14 residues. Germline V CDR1 and CDR2: MNHNS, SASEGT. Trimming cost V 2 bases and J 1 base, with 9 bases left between them. The CDR3 DNA reads TGTGCCAGCAGTGAACTAGGGGGATCCTACGAGCAGTACTTC. Translation: CASSELGGSYEQYF.

This clonotype was observed a single time. The rearrangement joins TRBV18 to TRBJ2-7; TRBD2 matches 10 bases. The germline V gene has CDR1 KGHSH and CDR2 LQKENI. The length of the CDR3 is 17 residues. V gave up 3 bases and J gave up 1 base; unmatched junction bases: 9. The CDR3 sequence: CASSPQSIAGGSYEQYF. The CDR3 DNA reads TGTGCCAGCTCACCGCAATCCATAGCGGGGGGATCCTACGAGCAGTACTTC.

This clonotype occurred many times. V gene TRBV20-1 combines with J gene TRBJ2-1, with D tentatively TRBD1 (6 bases). Germline V gene lookup returns CDR1 DFQATT and CDR2 SNEGSKA (reference sequence). V was shortened by 3 bases and J by 10 bases, with 7 bases between the two germline ends. The CDR3 is made up of 10 amino acids. Written as DNA, the CDR3 is TGCAGTGCTAGCCAGGGGGAGCAGTTCTTC. Translation: CSASQGEQFF.

This sequence joins TRBV6-1 and TRBJ2-1; D uncertain. The germline V gene has CDR1 MNHNS and CDR2 SASEGT. Trimming took 7 bases from V and 9 from J, leaving 10 bases between them. The CDR3 covers 11 residues. The CDR3 loop is CASTVLGEQFF. The CDR3 DNA reads TGTGCCAGCACCGTCCTAGGTGAGCAGTTCTTC.

This clonotype came up many times. The CDR3 DNA is TGCAGTGCTCCCAACTCGGTGGGCTATGGCTACACCTTC. It is translated as CSAPNSVGYGYTF. The V call is TRBV20-1, the J call TRBJ1-2; D ambiguous. This CDR3 contains 13 residues. Germline V lookup: CDR1 DFQATT, CDR2 SNEGSKA (reference sequence). Trimming shortened V by 5 bases and J by 4 bases, and 14 bases separated the two germline ends.

This clonotype was seen many times. This chain uses TRBV28 with TRBJ2-1; D may be TRBD2 (6 bases). Per the germline V gene, CDR1 is MDHEN and CDR2 is SYDVKM. The CDR3 is 13 amino acids. Trimming removed 4 bases at V and 8 bases at J, with 12 bases between. CDR3 amino acids: CASSYWRADEQFF. For the CDR3, the DNA is TGTGCCAGCAGTTACTGGAGGGCCGATGAGCAGTTCTTC.

This clonotype was counted once. Being one base from a much bigger clone, this may be a read error. V usage is TRBV5-1 and J usage is TRBJ2-1, with TRBD2 matching over 10 bases. The CDR3 sequence is 16 residues long. In germline, CDR1 is SGHRS, CDR2 YFSETQ. The CDR3 nucleotides read TGCGCCAGCAGACTAGGGAGCGGGAGGGTAGGCAATGAGCACTTCTTC. The encoded protein is CASRLGSGRVGNEHFF. The variable domain in full, completed from reference TRBV5-1 and TRBJ2-1, reads KAGVTQTPRYLIKTRGQQVTLSCSPISGHRSVSWYQQTPGQGLQFLFEYFSETQRNKGNFPGRFSGRQFSNSRSEMNVSTLELGDSALYLCASRLGSGRVGNEHFFGPGTRLTVL.

This clonotype was detected ten times or more. This sequence joins TRBV24-1 and TRBJ2-2; 12 positions match TRBD1. With V trimmed by 3 bases and J by 7 bases, 5 bases remained unmatched. This CDR3 is 16 amino acids long. Germline CDR1 reads KGHDR; CDR2 reads SFDVKD. Here the CDR3 reads CATSDRDRGRDGELFF. The CDR3 DNA sequence: TGTGCCACCAGTGATCGGGACAGGGGGCGCGACGGGGAGCTGTTTTTT.

This clonotype was detected a few times. The genes are TRBV4-1 and TRBJ1-5; 9 bases map to TRBD1. The length of the CDR3 is 15 residues. CDR1 and CDR2 from the germline V gene are MGHRA and YSYEKL. V was clipped by 3 bases and J by 2 bases; unmatched bases: 2. CDR3: CASSQGDRGNQPQHF. The CDR3 DNA reads TGCGCCAGCAGCCAGGGGGACAGGGGCAATCAGCCCCAGCATTTT.

The chain joins TRBV4-1 to TRBJ2-1, with 12 positions matching TRBD2. Germline trimming cut 0 bases from V and 8 bases from J; bases unmatched to any gene: 11. The germline CDR1 and CDR2 sequences are MGHRA and YSYEKL. The CDR3 spans 18 residues. CDR3 nucleotide sequence: TGCGCCAGCAGCCAAGATGGGACCGGACTAGCGGGAATCTATGAGCAGTTCTTC. Protein: CASSQDGTGLAGIYEQFF.

This clonotype was seen ten or more times. V is TRBV5-5 and J is TRBJ2-7; possible D gene TRBD2, 5 bases. Trimming stripped 4 bases from V and 3 bases from J, with 17 bases between. The CDR3 consists of 15 residues. The germline CDR1 and CDR2 sequences are SGHKS and YYEKEE (reference sequence). The CDR3 loop reads CASSDERRMVYEQYF. CDR3 in DNA: TGTGCCAGCAGCGACGAGCGGCGAATGGTCTACGAGCAGTACTTC.

J is TRBJ2-1 and V is TRBV7-9; 7 bases fit TRBD2. V lost 3 bases to trimming and J lost 3 bases; unmatched junction nucleotides: 5. The CDR3 runs 15 residues. CDR1 SEHNR and CDR2 FQNEAQ come from the germline V gene (reference sequence). The CDR3 loop is CASSLNAGDYNEQFF. CDR3 nucleotide sequence: TGTGCCAGCAGCTTGAACGCGGGGGACTACAATGAGCAGTTCTTC.

Many counts were recorded for this clonotype. The V gene is TRBV11-1, the J gene TRBJ1-2; 7 bases are a match to TRBD1. The CDR3 loop spans 13 amino acids. Germline V lookup: CDR1 SGHAT, CDR2 FQDESV (reference sequence). J lost 4 bases, V lost 4 bases, and 3 bases had no gene match. The CDR3 DNA follows: TGTGCCAGCAGCTCAGGGGGGATCTATGGCTACACCTTC. Protein product: CASSSGGIYGYTF.

The sample holds a few counts of this clonotype. This chain joins TRBV25-1 and TRBJ1-1; weak D call: TRBD1 (5 bases). Germline V gives CDR1 MGHDK, CDR2 SYGVNS. V shed 4 bases and J shed 4 bases, with 13 bases lying between them. The CDR3 has 14 residues. CDR3 loop: CASSGAGTGTEAFF. CDR3 nucleotides: TGTGCCAGCAGTGGTGCAGGGACGGGCACTGAAGCTTTCTTT.

This clonotype was recorded many times. The chain recombines TRBV7-9 with TRBJ2-7; 11 nucleotides align to TRBD2. This CDR3 is built from 15 residues. Germline lookup yields CDR1 SEHNR and CDR2 FQNEAQ (reference sequence). V lost 5 bases and J lost 3; bases outside the gene matches: 6. CDR3 amino acids: CASSQMGTSGYEQYF. The DNA of the CDR3 is TGTGCCAGCAGCCAAATGGGGACTAGCGGCTACGAGCAGTACTTC.

Worth noting for this clonotype: A much larger clone lies one base from this, so it may be a read error. The V gene is TRBV28, the J gene TRBJ2-5; 8 bases are a match to TRBD2. The length of the CDR3 is 14 residues. Germline lookup yields CDR1 MDHEN and CDR2 SYDVKM. Losses at the gene ends were 4 bases for V and 7 bases for J; bases not matched to a gene: 8. CDR3 residues: CASSWTSIKGTQYF. CDR3 bases: TGTGCCAGCAGTTGGACTAGCATCAAAGGGACCCAGTACTTC.

This clonotype was counted many times. J is TRBJ1-1 and V is TRBV20-1, with D hard to call. Per germline, CDR1 DFQATT and CDR2 SNEGSKA (reference sequence). V was shortened by 2 bases and J by 2 bases, with 12 bases between the two germline ends. The CDR3 loop spans 14 amino acids. CDR3 nucleotide sequence: TGCAGTGCTAGATCGTTAGCTTCCAACACTGAAGCTTTCTTT. Protein sequence: CSARSLASNTEAFF.

This clonotype was seen many times. The gene calls are TRBV12-3 or TRBV12-4 and TRBJ1-4, with 8 bases fitting TRBD1. Losses at the gene ends were 4 bases for V and 4 bases for J; bases not matched to a gene: 5. This CDR3 region has 15 residues. Written as DNA, the CDR3 is TGTGCCAGCAGTTCACAGGGGGGCGGTAATGAAAAACTGTTTTTT. It yields the protein CASSSQGGGNEKLFF.